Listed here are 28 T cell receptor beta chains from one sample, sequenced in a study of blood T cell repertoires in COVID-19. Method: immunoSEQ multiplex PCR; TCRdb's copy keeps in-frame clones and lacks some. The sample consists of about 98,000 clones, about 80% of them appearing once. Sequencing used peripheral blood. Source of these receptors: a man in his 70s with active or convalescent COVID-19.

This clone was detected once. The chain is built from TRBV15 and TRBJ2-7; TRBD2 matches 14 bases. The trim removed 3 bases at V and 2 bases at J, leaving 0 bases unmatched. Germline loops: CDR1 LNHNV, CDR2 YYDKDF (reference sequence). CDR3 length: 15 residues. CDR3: CATSRGLAGAYEQYF. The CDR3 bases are TGTGCCACCAGCAGGGGACTAGCGGGGGCCTACGAGCAGTACTTC.

The CDR3 reads CASSEAQRVGKNIQYF. In DNA form, the CDR3 reads TGTGCCAGCAGTGAAGCCCAGCGGGTGGGCAAAAACATTCAGTACTTC. This rearrangement joins TRBV2 to TRBJ2-4, with a tentative D call TRBD2 (6 bases). V dropped 0 bases and J dropped 3 bases, with 12 bases sitting between them. Germline CDR1 reads SNHLY; CDR2 reads FYNNEI. This CDR3 spans 16 amino acids.

The CDR3 nucleotides read TGTGCCAGCAGTGGTTCAGGCAGGGGGCAGACCCAGTACTTC. Protein sequence: CASSGSGRGQTQYF. V is TRBV2 and J is TRBJ2-5, with TRBD1 matching over 8 bases. The V and J ends lost 4 bases and 6 bases, in that order; junction bases with no gene match: 7. The CDR3 spans 14 residues. In germline, CDR1 is SNHLY, CDR2 FYNNEI.

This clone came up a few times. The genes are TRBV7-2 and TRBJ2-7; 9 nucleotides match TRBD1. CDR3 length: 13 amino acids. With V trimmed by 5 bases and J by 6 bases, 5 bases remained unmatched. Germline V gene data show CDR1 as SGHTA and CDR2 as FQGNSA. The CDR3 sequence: CASSTLQGAEQYF. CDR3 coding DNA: TGTGCCAGCAGCACCTTACAGGGGGCCGAGCAGTACTTC.

As DNA, the CDR3 is TGTGCCAGTACCCCTCTAGATGGGGCCAACGTCCTGACTTTC. Translating gives CASTPLDGANVLTF. This chain links TRBV19 with TRBJ2-6; D is undetermined. The CDR3 is 14 amino acids. The germline V and J ends were trimmed by 7 bases and 3 bases, with 10 bases remaining between them. The germline V gene has CDR1 LNHDA and CDR2 SQIVND (reference sequence).

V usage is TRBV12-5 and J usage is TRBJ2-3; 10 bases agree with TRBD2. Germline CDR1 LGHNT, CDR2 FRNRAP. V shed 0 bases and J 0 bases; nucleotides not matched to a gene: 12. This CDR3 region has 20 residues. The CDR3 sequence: CASGLVLSSGGPLSTDTQYF. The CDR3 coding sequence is TGTGCTAGTGGTTTGGTATTGAGTAGCGGGGGGCCCCTCAGCACAGATACGCAGTATTTT.

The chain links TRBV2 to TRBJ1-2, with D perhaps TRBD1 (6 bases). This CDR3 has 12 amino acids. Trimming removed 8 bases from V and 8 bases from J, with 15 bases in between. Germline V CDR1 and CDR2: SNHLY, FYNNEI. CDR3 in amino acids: CASRQEAEGYTF. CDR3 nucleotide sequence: TGTGCCAGCCGACAGGAGGCGGAGGGCTACACCTTC. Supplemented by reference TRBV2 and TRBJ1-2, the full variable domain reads EPEVTQTPSHQVTQMGQEVILRCVPISNHLYFYWYRQILGQKVEFLVSFYNNEISEKSEIFDDQFSVERPDGSNFTLKIRSTKLEDSAMYFCASRQEAEGYTFGSGTRLTVV.

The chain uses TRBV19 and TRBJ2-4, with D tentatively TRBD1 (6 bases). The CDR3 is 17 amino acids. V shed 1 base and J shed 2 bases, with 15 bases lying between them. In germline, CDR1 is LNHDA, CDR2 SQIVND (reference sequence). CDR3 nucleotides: TGTGCCAGTAGTATAGGATGGGGGCTGGCGACCAAAAACATTCAGTACTTC. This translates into CASSIGWGLATKNIQYF.

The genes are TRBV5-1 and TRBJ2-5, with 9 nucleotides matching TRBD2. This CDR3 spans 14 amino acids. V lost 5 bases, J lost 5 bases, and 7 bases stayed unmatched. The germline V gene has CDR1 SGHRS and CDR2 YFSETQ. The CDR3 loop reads CASRPGLASETQYF. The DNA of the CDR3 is TGCGCCAGCAGACCAGGACTAGCGTCTGAGACCCAGTACTTC.

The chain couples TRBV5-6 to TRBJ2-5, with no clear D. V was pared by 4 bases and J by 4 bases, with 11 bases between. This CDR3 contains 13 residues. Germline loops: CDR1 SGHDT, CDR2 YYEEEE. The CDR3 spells CASSLRSGETQYF. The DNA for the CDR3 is TGTGCCAGCAGCCTCAGGTCTGGAGAGACCCAGTACTTC.

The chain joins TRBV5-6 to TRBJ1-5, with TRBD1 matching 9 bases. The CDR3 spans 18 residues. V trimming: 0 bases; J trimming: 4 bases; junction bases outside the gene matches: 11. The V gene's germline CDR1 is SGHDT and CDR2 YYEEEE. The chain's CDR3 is CASSLGGPGQGGNQPQHF. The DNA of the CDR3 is TGTGCCAGCAGCTTGGGAGGTCCGGGACAGGGAGGGAATCAGCCCCAGCATTTT.

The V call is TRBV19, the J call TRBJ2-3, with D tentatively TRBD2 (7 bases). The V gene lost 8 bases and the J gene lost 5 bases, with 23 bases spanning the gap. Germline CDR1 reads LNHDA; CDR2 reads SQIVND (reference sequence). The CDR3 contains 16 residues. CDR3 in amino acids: CASRVFGGGWGDTQYF. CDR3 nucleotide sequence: TGTGCCAGTCGCGTATTTGGGGGGGGCTGGGGAGATACGCAGTATTTT.

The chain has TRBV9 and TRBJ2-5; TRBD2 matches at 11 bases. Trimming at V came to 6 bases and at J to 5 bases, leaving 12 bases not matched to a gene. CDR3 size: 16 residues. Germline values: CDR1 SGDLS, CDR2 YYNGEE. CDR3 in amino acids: CASTARTSGWSETQYF. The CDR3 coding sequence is TGTGCCAGCACCGCCAGGACTAGCGGGTGGTCGGAGACCCAGTACTTC.

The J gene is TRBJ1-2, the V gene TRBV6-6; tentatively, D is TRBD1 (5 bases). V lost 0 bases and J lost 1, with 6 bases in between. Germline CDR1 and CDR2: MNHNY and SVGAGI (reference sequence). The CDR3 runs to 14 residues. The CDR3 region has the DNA TGTGCCAGCAGTTACTCGACAGATAACTATGGCTACACCTTC. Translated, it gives CASSYSTDNYGYTF.

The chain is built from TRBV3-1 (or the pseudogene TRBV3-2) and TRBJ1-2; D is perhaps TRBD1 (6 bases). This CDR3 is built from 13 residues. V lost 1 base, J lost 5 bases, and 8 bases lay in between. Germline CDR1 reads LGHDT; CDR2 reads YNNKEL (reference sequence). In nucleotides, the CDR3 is TGTGCCAGCAGCCAAGGGACAGCATATGGCTACACCTTC. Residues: CASSQGTAYGYTF.

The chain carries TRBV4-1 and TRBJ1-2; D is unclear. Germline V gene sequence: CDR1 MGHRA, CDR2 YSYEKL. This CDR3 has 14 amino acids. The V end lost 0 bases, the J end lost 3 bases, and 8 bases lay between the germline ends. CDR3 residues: CASSQERDYYGYTF. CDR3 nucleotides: TGCGCCAGCAGCCAAGAGAGGGATTACTATGGCTACACCTTC.

CDR3 DNA: TGTGCCATCAGGAAAGGGACAGGTCGGGACAATTCACCCCTCCACTTT. Protein product: CAIRKGTGRDNSPLHF. The chain has TRBV10-3 and TRBJ1-6, with TRBD1 matching 8 bases. CDR3 length: 16 amino acids. The V and J ends lost 6 bases and 7 bases, in that order; junction bases with no gene match: 11. Germline V gene sequence: CDR1 ENHRY, CDR2 SYGVKD.

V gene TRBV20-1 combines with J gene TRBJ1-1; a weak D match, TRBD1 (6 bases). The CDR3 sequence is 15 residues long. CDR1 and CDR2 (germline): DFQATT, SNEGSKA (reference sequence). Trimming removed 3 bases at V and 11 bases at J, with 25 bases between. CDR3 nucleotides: TGCAGTGCTAGTGAGGGCCAATGGGGGCGGGTCTGGGCTTTCTTT. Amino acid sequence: CSASEGQWGRVWAFF.

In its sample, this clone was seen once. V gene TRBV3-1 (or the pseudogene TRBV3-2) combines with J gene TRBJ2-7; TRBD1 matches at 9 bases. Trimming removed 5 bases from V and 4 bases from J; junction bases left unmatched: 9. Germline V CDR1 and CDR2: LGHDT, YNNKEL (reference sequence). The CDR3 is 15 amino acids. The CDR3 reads CASSFGTGGVYEQYF. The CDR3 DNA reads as TGTGCCAGCAGCTTTGGAACAGGGGGCGTTTACGAGCAGTACTTC.

CDR3 DNA: TGTGCCAGCAGTGAATGGAGAGGGGGCAACACCGGGGAGCTGTTTTTT. Its translation: CASSEWRGGNTGELFF. The chain employs TRBV6-1 and TRBJ2-2, with 7 bases fitting TRBD1. The CDR3 totals 16 residues. The V gene end was trimmed by 2 bases and the J gene end by 2 bases; junction bases not matched to a gene: 5. Per the germline V gene, CDR1 is MNHNS and CDR2 is SASEGT.

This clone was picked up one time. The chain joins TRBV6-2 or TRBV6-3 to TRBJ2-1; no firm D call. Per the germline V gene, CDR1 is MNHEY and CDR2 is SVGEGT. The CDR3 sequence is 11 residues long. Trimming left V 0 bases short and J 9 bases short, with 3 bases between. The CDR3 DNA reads TGTGCCAGCAGTTACTCACTTGAGCAGTTCTTC. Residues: CASSYSLEQFF.

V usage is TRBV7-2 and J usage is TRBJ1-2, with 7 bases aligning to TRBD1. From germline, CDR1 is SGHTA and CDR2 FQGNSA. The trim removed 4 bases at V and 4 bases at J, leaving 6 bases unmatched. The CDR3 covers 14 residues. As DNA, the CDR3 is TGTGCCAGCAGCTCGGGACAGTCTCTCTATGGCTACACCTTC. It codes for CASSSGQSLYGYTF.

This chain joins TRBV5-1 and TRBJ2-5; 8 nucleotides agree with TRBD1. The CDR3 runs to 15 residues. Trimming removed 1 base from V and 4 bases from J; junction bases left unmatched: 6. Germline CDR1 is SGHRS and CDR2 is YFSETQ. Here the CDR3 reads CASSLWQGARETQYF. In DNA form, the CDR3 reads TGCGCCAGCAGCTTGTGGCAGGGGGCTAGAGAGACCCAGTACTTC. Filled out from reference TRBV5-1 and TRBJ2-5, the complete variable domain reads KAGVTQTPRYLIKTRGQQVTLSCSPISGHRSVSWYQQTPGQGLQFLFEYFSETQRNKGNFPGRFSGRQFSNSRSEMNVSTLELGDSALYLCASSLWQGARETQYFGPGTRLLVL.

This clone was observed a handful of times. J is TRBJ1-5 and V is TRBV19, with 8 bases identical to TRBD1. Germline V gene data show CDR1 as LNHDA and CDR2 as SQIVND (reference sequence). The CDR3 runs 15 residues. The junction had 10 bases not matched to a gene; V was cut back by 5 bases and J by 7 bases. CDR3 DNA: TGTGCCAGTAGTCCGATCGACAGGGGCGGGCAGCCCCAGCATTTT. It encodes CASSPIDRGGQPQHF.

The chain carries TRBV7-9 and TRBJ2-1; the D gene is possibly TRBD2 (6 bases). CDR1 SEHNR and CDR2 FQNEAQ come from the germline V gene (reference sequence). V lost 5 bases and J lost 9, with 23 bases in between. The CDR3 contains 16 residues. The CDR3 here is CASSPSVGLLGGEQFF. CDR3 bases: TGTGCCAGCAGCCCATCGGTTGGTCTGCTGGGGGGTGAGCAGTTCTTC. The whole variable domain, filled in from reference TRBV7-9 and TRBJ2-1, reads DTGVSQNPRHKITKRGQNVTFRCDPISEHNRLYWYRQTLGQGPEFLTYFQNEAQLEKSRLLSDRFSAERPKGSFSTLEIQRTEQGDSAMYLCASSPSVGLLGGEQFFGPGTRLTVL.

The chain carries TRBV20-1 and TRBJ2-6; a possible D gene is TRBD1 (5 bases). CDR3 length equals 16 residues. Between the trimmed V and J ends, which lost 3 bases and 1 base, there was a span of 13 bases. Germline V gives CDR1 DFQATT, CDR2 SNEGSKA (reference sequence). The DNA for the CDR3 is TGCAGTGCTAGTAACAGGTTGTATTCTGGGGCCAACGTCCTGACTTTC. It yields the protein CSASNRLYSGANVLTF.

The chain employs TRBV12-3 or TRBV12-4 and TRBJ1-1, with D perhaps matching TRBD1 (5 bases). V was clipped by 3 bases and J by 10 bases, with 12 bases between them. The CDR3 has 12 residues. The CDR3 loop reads CASSFPGSRAFF. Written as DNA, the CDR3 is TGTGCCAGCAGTTTCCCAGGGTCAAGAGCTTTCTTT.

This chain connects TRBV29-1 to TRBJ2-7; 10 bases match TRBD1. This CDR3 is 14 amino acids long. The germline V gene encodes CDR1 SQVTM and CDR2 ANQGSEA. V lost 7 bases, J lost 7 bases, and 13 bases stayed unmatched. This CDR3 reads CSAAGTGVGREQYF. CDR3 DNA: TGCAGCGCCGCCGGGACAGGGGTTGGCAGGGAGCAGTACTTC.